Listed here are 27 T cell receptor beta chains from one sample, sequenced in a study of blood T cell repertoires in COVID-19. The method was immunoSEQ multiplex PCR; TCRdb's version includes in-frame clones alone and lacks a portion of them. Among around 190,000 clones listed, 83% were seen once. Source material: peripheral blood. The receptors stem from a woman aged 70-85 years with COVID-19, enrolled during active disease.

The chain is built from TRBV3-1 (or the pseudogene TRBV3-2) and TRBJ2-7, with TRBD1 identical over 8 bases. CDR1 and CDR2 from the germline V gene are LGHDT and YNNKEL (reference sequence). The CDR3 runs 11 residues. J was trimmed by 3 bases and V by 11 bases; bases with no gene match: 3. CDR3 loop: CAAGQGYEQYF. CDR3 bases: TGTGCCGCTGGACAGGGCTACGAGCAGTACTTC.

The J gene is TRBJ2-7, the V gene TRBV28; 8 bases are shared with TRBD2. CDR3 length equals 16 residues. In germline, CDR1 is MDHEN, CDR2 SYDVKM. V lost 3 bases to trimming and J lost 3 bases; unmatched junction nucleotides: 10. CDR3: CASSFGGRLGGYEQYF. As DNA, the CDR3 is TGTGCCAGCAGTTTCGGCGGGAGGCTGGGCGGCTACGAGCAGTACTTC. The entire variable domain, with the rest obtained from reference TRBV28 and TRBJ2-7, is as follows: DVKVTQSSRYLVKRTGEKVFLECVQDMDHENMFWYRQDPGLGLRLIYFSYDVKMKEKGDIPEGYSVSREKKERFSLILESASTNQTSMYLCASSFGGRLGGYEQYFGPGTRLTVT.

The CDR3 bases are TGCAGCGTTGAAGTGGGCAATCGCCTGTTTTTT. It is translated as CSVEVGNRLFF. The chain couples TRBV29-1 to TRBJ1-4; D is uncertain. Germline loops: CDR1 SQVTM, CDR2 ANQGSEA. With 1 base removed from V and 14 bases from J, the gap between germline ends came to 11 bases. CDR3 length: 11 amino acids.

J is TRBJ2-3 and V is TRBV3-1 (or the pseudogene TRBV3-2); D is perhaps TRBD2 (6 bases). The CDR3 extends over 14 amino acids. Germline values: CDR1 LGHDT, CDR2 YNNKEL (reference sequence). Trimming cost V 1 base and J 2 bases, with 7 bases left between them. The CDR3 sequence is CASSQAGATDTQYF. The DNA for the CDR3 is TGTGCCAGCAGCCAAGCGGGAGCCACAGATACGCAGTATTTT.

V gene TRBV18 combines with J gene TRBJ1-2; no firm D call. CDR3 length: 14 amino acids. The V gene's germline CDR1 is KGHSH and CDR2 LQKENI. Trimming pared 2 bases from V and 8 bases from J, leaving 15 bases between. The CDR3 spells CASSPRPQEGGYTF. The CDR3 DNA follows: TGTGCCAGCTCACCAAGGCCCCAGGAAGGCGGCTACACCTTC.

The chain is built from TRBV10-1 and TRBJ2-1; D call uncertain. The germline CDR1 and CDR2 sequences are WNHNN and SYGVQD (reference sequence). V was cut by 4 bases and J by 9 bases, with 10 bases left in between. This CDR3 has 12 amino acids. This chain's CDR3 is CASSAGSGEQFF. CDR3 DNA sequence: TGCGCCAGCAGTGCCGGGTCCGGTGAGCAGTTCTTC.

This sequence joins TRBV18 and TRBJ1-1, with 9 bases aligning to TRBD1. The CDR3 runs 14 residues. CDR1 and CDR2 (germline): KGHSH, LQKENI. V lost 5 bases, J lost 6 bases, and 7 bases stayed unmatched. The CDR3 loop is CASSTTGGIAEAFF. CDR3 coding DNA: TGTGCCAGCTCAACAACAGGGGGCATCGCTGAAGCTTTCTTT.

This chain connects TRBV27 to TRBJ1-1; D is uncertain. This CDR3 region has 15 residues. V was cut by 2 bases and J by 8 bases, with 18 bases left in between. Germline values: CDR1 MNHEY, CDR2 SMNVEV (reference sequence). The CDR3 protein is CASSLGGSRLPEAFF. DNA for the CDR3: TGTGCCAGCAGTTTAGGAGGGTCAAGGCTCCCCGAAGCTTTCTTT.

This rearrangement joins TRBV27 to TRBJ2-1; 8 bases are shared with TRBD2. Per the germline V gene, CDR1 is MNHEY and CDR2 is SMNVEV (reference sequence). This CDR3 has 16 residues. Losses at the gene ends were 3 bases for V and 0 bases for J; bases not matched to a gene: 4. CDR3 bases: TGTGCCAGCAGTTTCGGGAGGGGAAGCTCCTACAATGAGCAGTTCTTC. This sequence encodes CASSFGRGSSYNEQFF.

The rearrangement links TRBV7-8 to TRBJ2-5; no firm D call. The germline V gene encodes CDR1 SGHVS and CDR2 FQNEAQ. V gave up 8 bases and J gave up 2 bases, with 15 bases separating them. The CDR3 sequence is 14 residues long. CDR3 protein: CASGLPQSQETQYF. The CDR3 DNA is TGTGCCAGCGGCCTTCCGCAGTCACAAGAGACCCAGTACTTC.

The CDR3 DNA is TGTGCCACCCGGGACAGGCCGCCCTATGGCTACACCTTC. Translating it yields CATRDRPPYGYTF. The gene calls are TRBV19 and TRBJ1-2; 8 positions agree with TRBD1. CDR3 size: 13 residues. Germline lookup yields CDR1 LNHDA and CDR2 SQIVND (reference sequence). Trimming at V came to 10 bases and at J to 4 bases, leaving 8 bases not matched to a gene.

The chain combines TRBV28 with TRBJ2-7, with D possibly matching TRBD2 (5 bases). The germline CDR1 and CDR2 sequences are MDHEN and SYDVKM. V lost 3 bases, J lost 4 bases, and 13 bases lay in between. This CDR3 contains 14 residues. This CDR3 reads CASSFRGLLYEQYF. Written as DNA, the CDR3 is TGTGCCAGCAGTTTTAGAGGGCTCCTTTACGAGCAGTACTTC. The variable domain in full, completed from reference TRBV28 and TRBJ2-7, reads DVKVTQSSRYLVKRTGEKVFLECVQDMDHENMFWYRQDPGLGLRLIYFSYDVKMKEKGDIPEGYSVSREKKERFSLILESASTNQTSMYLCASSFRGLLYEQYFGPGTRLTVT.

The chain recombines TRBV10-1 with TRBJ2-4; 9 nucleotides agree with TRBD1. Trimming removed 2 bases from V and 13 bases from J; junction bases left unmatched: 6. CDR1 is WNHNN and CDR2 is SYGVQD in the germline V gene (reference sequence). The CDR3 runs 13 residues. DNA of the CDR3: TGCGCCAGCAGTGAGACCGGGACAGGGCCCCAGTACTTC. This sequence encodes CASSETGTGPQYF.

The rearrangement links TRBV2 to TRBJ2-4; TRBD1 is a possible D gene (5 bases). Trimming took 2 bases from V and 7 from J, leaving 12 bases between them. Germline CDR1 is SNHLY and CDR2 is FYNNEI. The CDR3 covers 14 residues. The chain's CDR3 is CASSEHRTANIQYF. For the CDR3, the DNA is TGTGCCAGCAGTGAACACAGGACGGCTAACATTCAGTACTTC.

The chain employs TRBV18 and TRBJ2-2; D perhaps matches TRBD1 (5 bases). The germline V and J ends were trimmed by 6 bases and 5 bases, with 10 bases remaining between them. The CDR3 contains 13 residues. Per germline, CDR1 KGHSH and CDR2 LQKENI. For the CDR3, the DNA is TGTGCCAGCTCCCTGGACATAACCGGGGAGCTGTTTTTT. This sequence encodes CASSLDITGELFF.

V is TRBV7-8 and J is TRBJ2-1; 7 positions agree with TRBD1. Germline trimming cut 3 bases from V and 1 base from J; bases unmatched to any gene: 6. In germline, CDR1 is SGHVS, CDR2 FQNEAQ. This CDR3 region has 16 residues. Here the CDR3 reads CASSFLQGNSYNEQFF. DNA of the CDR3: TGTGCCAGCAGCTTTTTACAGGGGAATTCCTACAATGAGCAGTTCTTC.

The V call is TRBV4-1, the J call TRBJ2-5; 7 bases fit TRBD2. Germline V lookup: CDR1 MGHRA, CDR2 YSYEKL. Losses at the gene ends were 8 bases for V and 4 bases for J; bases not matched to a gene: 13. The CDR3 length is 15 residues. In DNA, the CDR3 is TGCGCCAGCCGTAGGATTGAAACGGGAGGAGAGACCCAGTACTTC. Its translation: CASRRIETGGETQYF.

The V gene is TRBV19, the J gene TRBJ1-3; a weak D match, TRBD1 (5 bases). CDR1 and CDR2 from the germline V gene are LNHDA and SQIVND (reference sequence). The CDR3 has 15 amino acids. V lost 3 bases and J lost 0, with 9 bases in between. The DNA of the CDR3 is TGTGCCAGTAGTATTTATGACAGCTCTGGAAACACCATATATTTT. Its translation: CASSIYDSSGNTIYF.

The chain is built from TRBV5-6 and TRBJ2-3, with 7 bases aligning to TRBD1. The germline V gene encodes CDR1 SGHDT and CDR2 YYEEEE. CDR3 size: 15 residues. With V trimmed by 2 bases and J by 0 bases, 3 bases remained unmatched. CDR3 region: CASSFRQGSTDTQYF. The CDR3 DNA reads as TGTGCCAGCAGCTTTAGACAGGGTAGCACAGATACGCAGTATTTT.

The genes are TRBV18 and TRBJ2-1, with a weak D call TRBD1 (6 bases). CDR1 KGHSH and CDR2 LQKENI come from the germline V gene. CDR3 size: 15 residues. Deletions cut 3 bases from V and 7 bases from J, with 16 bases between. The DNA of the CDR3 is TGTGCCAGCTCACCCCGGGACAAACAAGCGAATGAGCAGTTCTTC. Its protein is CASSPRDKQANEQFF.

The V and J genes are TRBV5-1 and TRBJ2-1, with 12 bases matching TRBD1. The length of the CDR3 is 19 residues. The trim removed 2 bases at V and 3 bases at J, leaving 12 bases unmatched. Germline loops: CDR1 SGHRS, CDR2 YFSETQ. Here the CDR3 DNA reads TGCGCCAGCAGCTTCGGGACAGGGGGCTATGGCGGGAACTACAATGAGCAGTTCTTC. This encodes CASSFGTGGYGGNYNEQFF. Full variable domain (outside the CDR3, taken from reference TRBV5-1 and TRBJ2-1): KAGVTQTPRYLIKTRGQQVTLSCSPISGHRSVSWYQQTPGQGLQFLFEYFSETQRNKGNFPGRFSGRQFSNSRSEMNVSTLELGDSALYLCASSFGTGGYGGNYNEQFFGPGTRLTVL.

V is TRBV5-8 and J is TRBJ1-4; TRBD1 matches at 8 bases. The V gene's germline CDR1 is SGHTS and CDR2 YDEGEE. The CDR3 sequence is 20 residues long. Losses at the gene ends were 4 bases for V and 0 bases for J; bases not matched to a gene: 17. CDR3 residues: CASSLKQGELSSATNEKLFF. The CDR3 region has the DNA TGTGCCAGCAGCCTCAAACAGGGGGAGTTATCGTCCGCAACTAATGAAAAACTGTTTTTT.

The chain uses TRBV18 and TRBJ1-6, with D uncertain. The CDR3 length is 13 residues. With 6 bases removed from V and 7 bases from J, the gap between germline ends came to 10 bases. Germline CDR1 is KGHSH and CDR2 is LQKENI. The CDR3 region has the DNA TGTGCCAGCTCGCGGGATGCAAATTCACCCCTCCACTTT. Translation: CASSRDANSPLHF. The whole variable domain, remainder taken from reference TRBV18 and TRBJ1-6, is NAGVMQNPRHLVRRRGQEARLRCSPMKGHSHVYWYRQLPEEGLKFMVYLQKENIIDESGMPKERFSAEFPKEGPSILRIQQVVRGDSAAYFCASSRDANSPLHFGNGTRLTVT.

The chain uses TRBV7-9 and TRBJ2-1; 7 bases map to TRBD2. The CDR3 consists of 17 residues. Germline trimming cut 10 bases from V and 0 bases from J; bases unmatched to any gene: 15. Germline CDR1 reads SEHNR; CDR2 reads FQNEAQ (reference sequence). CDR3 DNA sequence: TGTGCCACGTTCCGTCTTCTAGCGGCCTACTCCTACAATGAGCAGTTCTTC. This codes for CATFRLLAAYSYNEQFF.

This clone was recorded at least ten times. The chain couples TRBV27 to TRBJ2-7; 7 bases are shared with TRBD1. This CDR3 is 12 amino acids long. Germline CDR1 reads MNHEY; CDR2 reads SMNVEV (reference sequence). V trimming: 5 bases; J trimming: 3 bases; junction bases outside the gene matches: 1. The CDR3 loop reads CASSRQGYEQYF. Here the CDR3 DNA reads TGTGCCAGCAGTCGACAGGGCTACGAGCAGTACTTC.

The chain is built from TRBV7-9 and TRBJ2-1, with D possibly being TRBD2 (5 bases). The CDR3 runs 15 residues. Germline V gene data show CDR1 as SEHNR and CDR2 as FQNEAQ (reference sequence). Trimming shortened V by 1 base and J by 7 bases, and 14 bases separated the two germline ends. CDR3 coding DNA: TGTGCCAGCAGCTTAGTGGGAGCCCTGGGGAATGAGCAGTTCTTC. This gives the protein CASSLVGALGNEQFF.

Note on this clone: This CDR3 is also generated by other DNA sequences in the sample. CDR3 coding DNA: TGTGCCACCAGCAGAGATCCGCGCGGGGGGAGCTCCTACGAGCAGTACTTC. Encoded protein: CATSRDPRGGSSYEQYF. The chain is built from TRBV15 and TRBJ2-7, with 8 bases lining up with TRBD2. The CDR3 is 17 amino acids. The V segment lost 0 bases and the J segment 0 bases; nucleotides outside the gene matches: 7. The germline V gene encodes CDR1 LNHNV and CDR2 YYDKDF (reference sequence).